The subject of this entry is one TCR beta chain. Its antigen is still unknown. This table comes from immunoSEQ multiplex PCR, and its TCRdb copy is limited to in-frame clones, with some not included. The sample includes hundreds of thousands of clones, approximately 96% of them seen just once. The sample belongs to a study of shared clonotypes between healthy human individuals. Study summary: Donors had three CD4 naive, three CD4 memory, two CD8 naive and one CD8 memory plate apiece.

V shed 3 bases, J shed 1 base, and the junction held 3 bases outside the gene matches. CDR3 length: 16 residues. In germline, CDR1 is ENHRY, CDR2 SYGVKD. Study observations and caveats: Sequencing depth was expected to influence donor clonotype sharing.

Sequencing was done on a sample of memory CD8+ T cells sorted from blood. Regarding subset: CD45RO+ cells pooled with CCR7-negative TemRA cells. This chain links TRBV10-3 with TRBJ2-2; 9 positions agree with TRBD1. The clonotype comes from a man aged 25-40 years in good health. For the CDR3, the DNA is TGTGCCATCAGTGAAAGGACAGGGGTGAACACCGGGGAGCTGTTTTTT. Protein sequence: CAISERTGVNTGELFF.